These 16 T cell receptor beta chains originate from one sample sequenced in a study of circulating CD8 cells and anti-PD-1 response in melanoma. Sorting of live CD3+CD8+TCRalphabeta+ cells by PD-1 and/or TIGIT gave four subsets. Using approximately 15 ng of total RNA, TCR libraries were made with the QIAseq Immune Repertoire TCR panel. MiXCR, applied by TCRdb to the reads, yields one record per CDR3 protein. Of under 350 distinct CDR3 sequences detected, around an eighth appear once; the ten largest clones hold 80% to 90%. The material was CD8+ T cells from PBMCs, obtained at baseline or after one month of anti-PD-1 therapy (not recorded which). These receptors were collected from a human donor with melanoma.

By share, this clonotype counts as medium-sized. V is TRBV4-1 and J is TRBJ1-2; D remains ambiguous. V lost 0 bases and J 4 bases, leaving 6 bases between the germline ends. The germline V gene encodes CDR1 MGHRA and CDR2 YSYEKL. This CDR3 is built from 13 residues. The CDR3 region is CASSQEGTYGYTF. CDR3 nucleotide sequence: TGCGCCAGCAGCCAAGAAGGAACCTATGGCTACACCTTC.

By share, this clonotype ranks as medium-sized. The chain joins TRBV20-1 to TRBJ1-5; D gene ambiguous. This CDR3 spans 11 amino acids. Trimming shortened V by 1 base and J by 9 bases, and 7 bases separated the two germline ends. Germline CDR1 DFQATT, CDR2 SNEGSKA (reference sequence). This CDR3 is CSARGTGPQHF. Here the CDR3 DNA reads TGCAGTGCTAGAGGCACGGGGCCCCAGCATTTT.

In its sample, this clonotype is medium-sized. The chain combines TRBV27 with TRBJ2-2; TRBD2 is a possible D gene (6 bases). Germline V gene sequence: CDR1 MNHEY, CDR2 SMNVEV (reference sequence). The CDR3 totals 13 residues. The V gene lost 3 bases and the J gene lost 6 bases, with 8 bases spanning the gap. CDR3 bases: TGTGCCAGCAGTTTGGGGGGTCCCGGGGAGCTGTTTTTT. This codes for CASSLGGPGELFF.

With respect to this clonotype: This sequence may be a read error, since a much larger clone differs from it by one base. The rearrangement uses TRBV20-1 and TRBJ2-4; TRBD1 matches 8 bases. The CDR3 runs 15 residues. With V trimmed by 3 bases and J by 8 bases, 12 bases remained unmatched. From germline, CDR1 is DFQATT and CDR2 SNEGSKA (reference sequence). This CDR3 is CSARDREDLWDIQYF. The CDR3 DNA is TGCAGTGCTAGGGACAGGGAGGACCTTTGGGACATTCAGTACTTC.

This clonotype qualifies as medium-sized (0.01 to 0.1%). The genes are TRBV20-1 and TRBJ2-7; TRBD1 aligns across 9 bases. The CDR3 spans 15 residues. The germline V gene encodes CDR1 DFQATT and CDR2 SNEGSKA (reference sequence). V dropped 6 bases and J dropped 4; count of bases not matched to a gene: 13. The CDR3 bases are TGCAGTGCGGACTGGGGACAGGGATTGAGTTACGAGCAGTACTTC. Encoded protein: CSADWGQGLSYEQYF.

This clonotype is medium-sized by share. A read error may account for a junction end that differs from germline. V gene TRBV25-1 combines with J gene TRBJ1-1; D is unresolved. Germline V gene data show CDR1 as MGHDK and CDR2 as SYGVNS. This CDR3 comprises 11 residues. The CDR3 nucleotides read TGTGCCAGCAGTGTTTCCGGGGTGGAGATCTTT. Translating it yields CASSVSGVEIF. Filled out from reference TRBV25-1 and TRBJ1-1, the complete variable domain reads EADIYQTPRYLVIGTGKKITLECSQTMGHDKMYWYQQDPGMELHLIHYSYGVNSTEKGDLSSESTVSRIRTEHFPLTLESARPSHTSQYLCASSVSGVEIFGQGTRLTVV.

This clonotype is judged medium-sized (0.01 to 0.1%). The genes are TRBV2 and TRBJ1-2; no firm D call. Germline CDR1 is SNHLY and CDR2 is FYNNEI. The CDR3 consists of 18 residues. V lost 4 bases to trimming and J lost 8 bases, with 29 bases between them. The CDR3 DNA reads TGTGCCAGCAGTGGATACTCTAGGAGGGAGCCCTTGGAGATCGGCTACACCTTC. Protein sequence: CASSGYSRREPLEIGYTF.

This clonotype ranks as medium-sized. The rearrangement joins TRBV5-1 to TRBJ2-7; the D is unclear. The ends were cut back, 0 bases at V and 3 bases at J, with 7 bases in the middle. The germline V gene has CDR1 SGHRS and CDR2 YFSETQ. This CDR3 is built from 13 residues. Here the CDR3 DNA reads TGCGCCAGCAGCTTGGGGGTGGGCTACGAGCAGTACTTC. This encodes CASSLGVGYEQYF.

About this clonotype: A much bigger clone sits one base away, suggesting this may be a read error. V is TRBV27 and J is TRBJ2-2, with D possibly TRBD2 on 6 matching bases. CDR3 length equals 13 residues. Germline V gene sequence: CDR1 MNHEY, CDR2 SMNVEV (reference sequence). V shed 3 bases and J shed 6 bases, with 8 bases lying between them. The CDR3 here is CASSLEGPGELFF. CDR3 nucleotides: TGTGCCAGCAGTTTGGAGGGTCCCGGGGAGCTGTTTTTT.

This clonotype is termed medium-sized. This chain uses TRBV28 with TRBJ1-2, with a weak D call TRBD1 (5 bases). Deletions cut 3 bases from V and 2 bases from J, with 13 bases between. CDR1 and CDR2 from the germline V gene are MDHEN and SYDVKM. This CDR3 contains 15 residues. The CDR3 here is CASSFFGGINYGYTF. DNA for the CDR3: TGTGCCAGCAGTTTTTTCGGGGGAATAAACTATGGCTACACCTTC.

This clonotype is deemed medium-sized (0.01 to 0.1%). The chain couples TRBV5-4 to TRBJ2-2; 12 bases fit TRBD1. The germline gives CDR1 SGHNT, CDR2 YYREEE (reference sequence). Losses at the gene ends were 7 bases for V and 7 bases for J; bases not matched to a gene: 8. The CDR3 is 15 amino acids. The CDR3 is CASLPGQGANGELFF. As DNA, the CDR3 is TGTGCCAGCCTACCGGGACAGGGGGCAAACGGGGAGCTGTTTTTT.

This clonotype is hyperexpanded within its sample. The CDR3 DNA is TGTGCCAGCAGTTTTGAAGGGGGCTACAATGAGCAGTTCTTC. Protein product: CASSFEGGYNEQFF. The rearrangement joins TRBV28 to TRBJ2-1, with D maybe TRBD1 (6 bases). The germline V and J ends were trimmed by 3 bases and 3 bases, with 9 bases remaining between them. Germline CDR1 MDHEN, CDR2 SYDVKM. The CDR3 has 14 amino acids.

Within the sample, this clonotype is medium-sized (0.01 to 0.1%). The chain carries TRBV19 and TRBJ2-7; 9 nucleotides agree with TRBD1. V gave up 6 bases and J gave up 6 bases; unmatched junction bases: 6. Germline CDR1 reads LNHDA; CDR2 reads SQIVND (reference sequence). This CDR3 has 13 amino acids. CDR3 bases: TGTGCCAGTAGCTTGACAGGGGGTGGCGAGCAGTACTTC. Its protein product is CASSLTGGGEQYF. Together with reference TRBV19 and TRBJ2-7, the CDR3 gives the full variable domain: DGGITQSPKYLFRKEGQNVTLSCEQNLNHDAMYWYRQDPGQGLRLIYYSQIVNDFQKGDIAEGYSVSREKKESFPLTVTSAQKNPTAFYLCASSLTGGGEQYFGPGTRLTVT.

In its sample, this clonotype ranks as medium-sized (0.01 to 0.1%). V gene TRBV7-2 combines with J gene TRBJ2-1; 10 bases fit TRBD2. Per the germline V gene, CDR1 is SGHTA and CDR2 is FQGNSA. V dropped 4 bases and J dropped 0; count of bases not matched to a gene: 3. The CDR3 has 16 amino acids. The CDR3 loop is CASSSRLAGSYNEQFF. The CDR3 nucleotides are TGTGCCAGCAGCTCAAGACTAGCGGGCTCCTACAATGAGCAGTTCTTC.

This clonotype is medium-sized by share. V and J are TRBV28 and TRBJ2-3; TRBD2 matches 13 bases. The CDR3 runs to 14 residues. The trim removed 11 bases at V and 12 bases at J, leaving 14 bases unmatched. From germline, CDR1 is MDHEN and CDR2 SYDVKM. CDR3 amino acids: CAAEQGTSGAIQYF. The CDR3 coding sequence is TGTGCCGCAGAACAAGGGACTAGCGGGGCCATACAGTATTTT.

This clonotype is classed as medium-sized (0.01 to 0.1%). The V call is TRBV9, the J call TRBJ2-5; D perhaps matches TRBD1 (6 bases). The CDR3 is made up of 16 amino acids. The V gene lost 3 bases and the J gene lost 1 base, with 16 bases spanning the gap. Germline CDR1 is SGDLS and CDR2 is YYNGEE. CDR3 sequence (DNA): TGTGCCAGCAGCGCCGACGACAGGACCCTCCAAGAGACCCAGTACTTC. This sequence encodes CASSADDRTLQETQYF.